Below, one TCR beta chain is given with its context. The table lists this clonotype with a few counts. The target of this receptor is not known. Base-call qualities are not available, and no considerably larger clone is one nucleotide away. Library construction relied on 5' RACE. The run used an Illumina HiSeq 2000. Template switching introduced a universal primer binding site; the final cDNA contained a unique molecular identifier, enabling accurate counting of TCR cDNA molecules. Specific primers in the conserved constant-segment region were used to synthesize first-strand cDNA for the TCR alpha and beta chains. Each cDNA library was double barcoded, with a SMART-Mk sample barcode plus Illumina barcodes, to control for contamination. TruSeq adapter sequences, together with Illumina sample barcodes, were added in two successive PCR steps. The TCR alpha and beta cDNA libraries were sequenced on the Illumina HiSeq platform using custom primers. As for the authors' bioinformatics: MiGEC processed the raw reads to extract unique molecular identifiers, while MiXCR was used to determine the CDR3 positions. For each individual, recombination models were inferred using an EM algorithm with the repgenHMM and IGoR tools. The analysis of shared clonotypes was done with the tcR package in R, with sharing normalized by the product of cloneset sizes. To study raw recombination free of thymic and clonal selection effects, out-of-frame nonproductive sequences were analyzed. TCRdb reanalyzed the raw reads on its own, using fastp at Q25 for trimming and MiXCR for clone calling, and kept in-frame beta chains. Every distinct CDR3 protein forms one entry, paired with its most common genes and DNA. What appears here as the V and J calls and clone size reflects TCRdb's work, not the paper's. Counted in this sample were about 890,000 distinct CDR3 sequences; approximately 13% of them appeared once. Together, the top ten hold 1.5% to 2% of the sample.

The data were obtained in a study of identical twins (TCRdb year 2016). Regarding the research as a whole: To test whether fetal clonotypes persist, the study used deep sequencing on TCR alpha and beta repertoires from monozygotic twins, unrelated adults of various ages, and cord blood. To rule out contamination, replicate twin experiments were performed at different times with different library preparation protocols.

Broad study findings and their caveats: Zero-insertion analyses could be partly confounded by invariant T cells such as MAIT and iNKT, although diverse VJ usage argued against such confounding for most clonotypes. A weaker excess of twin sharing was found in beta out-of-frame sequences because the signal-to-noise ratio was lowered by fewer shared sequences. In monozygotic twins, out-of-frame TCR alpha sharing was systematically underestimated by recombination models, although the models agreed with sharing between unrelated individuals. Compared with coincidental sharing between unrelated individuals, out-of-frame TCR alpha sequences shared between twins showed an excess of sequences with low generation probability. Fewer insertions were carried by abundant cord blood beta clonotypes, a similar but weaker trend appeared in young adult naive repertoires, and no such trend appeared in memory repertoires. Because the same donors could not be followed over many years, the conclusions depended on cross-sectional statistical analysis.

The germline V gene provides CDR1 SGHTA and CDR2 FQGNSA. Taken from cysteine to phenylalanine, the CDR3 has 15 residues. Just the 45-base CDR3 DNA is kept, in frame starting at base 1. V drops 3 bases and J drops 2 bases, leaving 10 bases in between. Only healthy Caucasian donors were included. Three pairs of female monozygotic twins, all aged roughly 18 to 30 years, were included in the twin cohort. The RNA used for TCR libraries was isolated from peripheral blood mononuclear cells. In addition, the sample was reused for a study of yellow fever vaccine responses in identical twins. The second study's paper adds: The T cell response to vaccination in identical twins was reported by the authors to appear partly convergent and partly personalized. In identical twins, the study followed T cell clones that responded to the vaccine with precision.

Recombination joined TRBV7-2 with TRBJ2-2; too little of a D gene remains to name it. Sequencing was done on a sample of PBMCs. The TCR sequence derives from a woman in her late teens or twenties in good health. The sequenced DNA: TGTGCCAGCAGCTTTAATGACCTAAACACCGGGGAGCTGTTTTTT. The encoded protein is CASSFNDLNTGELFF. The entire variable domain, with the stretches around the CDR3 drawn from the reference TRBV7-2 and TRBJ2-2 proteins, is GAGVSQSPSNKVTEKGKDVELRCDPISGHTALYWYRQSLGQGLEFLIYFQGNSAPDKSGLPSDRFSAERTGGSVSTLTIQRTQQEDSAVYLCASSFNDLNTGELFFGEGSRLTVL.